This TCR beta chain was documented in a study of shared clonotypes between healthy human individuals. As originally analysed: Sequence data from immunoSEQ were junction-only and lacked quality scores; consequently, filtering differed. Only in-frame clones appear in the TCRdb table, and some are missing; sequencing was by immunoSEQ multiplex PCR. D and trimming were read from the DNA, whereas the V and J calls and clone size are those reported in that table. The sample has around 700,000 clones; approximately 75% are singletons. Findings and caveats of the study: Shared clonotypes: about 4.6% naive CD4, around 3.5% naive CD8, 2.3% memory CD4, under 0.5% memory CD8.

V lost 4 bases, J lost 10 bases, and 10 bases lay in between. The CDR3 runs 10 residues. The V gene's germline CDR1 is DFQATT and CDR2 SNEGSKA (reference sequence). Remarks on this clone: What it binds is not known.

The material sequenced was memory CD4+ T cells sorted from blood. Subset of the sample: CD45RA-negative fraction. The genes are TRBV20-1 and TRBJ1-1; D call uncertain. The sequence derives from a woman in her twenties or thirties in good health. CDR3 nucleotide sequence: TGCAGTGCTATCAAGCGGTCAGCTTTCTTT. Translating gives CSAIKRSAFF.